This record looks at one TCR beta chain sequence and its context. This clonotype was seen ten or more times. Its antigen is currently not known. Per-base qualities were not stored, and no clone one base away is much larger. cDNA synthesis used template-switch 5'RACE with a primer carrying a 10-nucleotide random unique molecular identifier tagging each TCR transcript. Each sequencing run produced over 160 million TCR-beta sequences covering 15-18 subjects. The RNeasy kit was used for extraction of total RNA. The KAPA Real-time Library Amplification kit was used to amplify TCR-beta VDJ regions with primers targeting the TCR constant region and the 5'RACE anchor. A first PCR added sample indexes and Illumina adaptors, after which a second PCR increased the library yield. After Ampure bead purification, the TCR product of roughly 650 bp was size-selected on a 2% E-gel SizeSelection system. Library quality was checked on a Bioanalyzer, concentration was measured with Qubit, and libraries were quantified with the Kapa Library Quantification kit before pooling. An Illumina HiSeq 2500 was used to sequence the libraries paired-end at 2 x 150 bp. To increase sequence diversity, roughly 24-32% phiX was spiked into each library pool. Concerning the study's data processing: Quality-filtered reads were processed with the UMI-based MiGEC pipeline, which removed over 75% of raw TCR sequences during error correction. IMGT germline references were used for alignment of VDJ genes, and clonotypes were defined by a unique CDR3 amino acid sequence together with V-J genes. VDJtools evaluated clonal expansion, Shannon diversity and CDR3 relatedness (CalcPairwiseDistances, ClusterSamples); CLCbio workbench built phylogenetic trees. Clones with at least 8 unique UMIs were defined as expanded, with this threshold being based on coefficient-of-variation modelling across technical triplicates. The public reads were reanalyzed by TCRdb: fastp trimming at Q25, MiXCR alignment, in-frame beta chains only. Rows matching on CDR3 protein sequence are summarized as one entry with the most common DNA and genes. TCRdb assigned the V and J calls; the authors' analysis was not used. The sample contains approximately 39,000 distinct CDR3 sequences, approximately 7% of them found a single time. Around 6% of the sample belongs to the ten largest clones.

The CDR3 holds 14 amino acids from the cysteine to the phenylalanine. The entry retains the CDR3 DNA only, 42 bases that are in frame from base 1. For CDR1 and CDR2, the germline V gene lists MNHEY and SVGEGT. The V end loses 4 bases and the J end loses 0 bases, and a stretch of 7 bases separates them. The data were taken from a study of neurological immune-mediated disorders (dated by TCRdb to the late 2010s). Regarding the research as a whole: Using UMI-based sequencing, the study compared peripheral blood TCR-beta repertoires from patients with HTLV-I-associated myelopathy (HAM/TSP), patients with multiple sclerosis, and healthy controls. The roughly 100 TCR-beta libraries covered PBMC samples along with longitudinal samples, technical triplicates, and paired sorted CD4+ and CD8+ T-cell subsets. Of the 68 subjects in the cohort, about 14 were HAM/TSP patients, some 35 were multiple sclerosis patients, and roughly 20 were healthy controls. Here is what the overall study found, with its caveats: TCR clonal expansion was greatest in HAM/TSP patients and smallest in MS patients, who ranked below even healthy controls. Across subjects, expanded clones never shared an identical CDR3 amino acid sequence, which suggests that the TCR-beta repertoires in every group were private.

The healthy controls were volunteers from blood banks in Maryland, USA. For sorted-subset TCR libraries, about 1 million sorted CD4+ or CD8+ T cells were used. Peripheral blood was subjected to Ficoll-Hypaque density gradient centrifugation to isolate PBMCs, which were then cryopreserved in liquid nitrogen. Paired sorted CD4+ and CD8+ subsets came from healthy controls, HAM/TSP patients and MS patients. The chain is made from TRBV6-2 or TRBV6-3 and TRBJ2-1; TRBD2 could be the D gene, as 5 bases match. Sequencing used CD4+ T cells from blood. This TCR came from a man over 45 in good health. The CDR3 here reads CASSFGSSYNEQFF. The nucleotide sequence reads TGTGCCAGCAGTTTTGGGAGCTCCTACAATGAGCAGTTCTTC.